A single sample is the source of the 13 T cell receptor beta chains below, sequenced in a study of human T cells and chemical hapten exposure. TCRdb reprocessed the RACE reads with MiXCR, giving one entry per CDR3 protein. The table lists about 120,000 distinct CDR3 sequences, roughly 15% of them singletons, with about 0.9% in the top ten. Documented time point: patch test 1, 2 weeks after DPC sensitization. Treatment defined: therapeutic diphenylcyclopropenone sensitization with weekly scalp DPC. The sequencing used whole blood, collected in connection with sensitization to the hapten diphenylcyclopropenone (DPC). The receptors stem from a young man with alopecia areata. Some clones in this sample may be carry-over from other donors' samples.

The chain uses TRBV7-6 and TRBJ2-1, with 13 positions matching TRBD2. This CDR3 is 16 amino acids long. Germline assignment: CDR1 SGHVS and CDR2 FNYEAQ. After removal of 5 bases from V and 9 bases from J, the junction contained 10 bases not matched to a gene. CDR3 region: CASSPGRTSGGGEQFF. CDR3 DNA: TGTGCCAGCAGCCCAGGCCGGACTAGCGGGGGTGGTGAGCAGTTCTTC.

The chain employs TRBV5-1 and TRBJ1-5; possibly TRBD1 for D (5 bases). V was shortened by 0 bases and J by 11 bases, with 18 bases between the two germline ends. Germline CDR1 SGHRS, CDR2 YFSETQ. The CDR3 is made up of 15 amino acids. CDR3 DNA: TGCGCCAGCAGCTTGGTGGCAGGACCCGAGGGGACCCAGCATTTT. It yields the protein CASSLVAGPEGTQHF.

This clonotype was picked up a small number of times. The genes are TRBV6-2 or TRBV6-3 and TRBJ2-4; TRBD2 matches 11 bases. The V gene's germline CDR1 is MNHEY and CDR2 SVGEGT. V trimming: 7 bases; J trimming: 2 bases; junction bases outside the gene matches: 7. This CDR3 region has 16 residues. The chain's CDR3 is CASTKGTSGTKNIQYF. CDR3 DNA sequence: TGTGCCAGCACCAAAGGGACTAGCGGTACCAAAAACATTCAGTACTTC.

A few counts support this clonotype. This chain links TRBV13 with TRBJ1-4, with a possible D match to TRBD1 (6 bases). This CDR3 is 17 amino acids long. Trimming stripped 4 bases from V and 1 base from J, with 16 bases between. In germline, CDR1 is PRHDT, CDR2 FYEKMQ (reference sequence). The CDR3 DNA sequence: TGTGCCAGCAGCTCCGCCAGGGGAGAGGGAACTAATGAAAAACTGTTTTTT. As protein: CASSSARGEGTNEKLFF.

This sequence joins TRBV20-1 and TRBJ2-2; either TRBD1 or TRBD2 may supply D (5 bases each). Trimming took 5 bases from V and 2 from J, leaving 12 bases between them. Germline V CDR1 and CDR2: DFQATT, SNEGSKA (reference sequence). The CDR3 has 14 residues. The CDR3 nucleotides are TGCAGTGCTTGGGACGGTAAAAACACCGGGGAGCTGTTTTTT. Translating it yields CSAWDGKNTGELFF.

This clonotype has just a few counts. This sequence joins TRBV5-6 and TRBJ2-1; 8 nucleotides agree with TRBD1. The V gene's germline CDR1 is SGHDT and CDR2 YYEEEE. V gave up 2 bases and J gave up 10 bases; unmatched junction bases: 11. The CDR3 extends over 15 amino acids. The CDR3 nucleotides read TGTGCCAGCAGCTTCCCCGGGACAGGCACCTTAGAGCAGTTCTTC. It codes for CASSFPGTGTLEQFF. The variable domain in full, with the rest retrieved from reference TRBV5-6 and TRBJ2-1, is DAGVTQSPTHLIKTRGQQVTLRCSPKSGHDTVSWYQQALGQGPQFIFQYYEEEERQRGNFPDRFSGHQFPNYSSELNVNALLLGDSALYLCASSFPGTGTLEQFFGPGTRLTVL.

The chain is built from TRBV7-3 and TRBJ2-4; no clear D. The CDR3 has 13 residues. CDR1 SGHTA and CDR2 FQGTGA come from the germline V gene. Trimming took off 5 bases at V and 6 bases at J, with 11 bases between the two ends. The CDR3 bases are TGTGCCAGCAGCAACTCTAACTCAAACATTCAGTACTTC. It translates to CASSNSNSNIQYF.

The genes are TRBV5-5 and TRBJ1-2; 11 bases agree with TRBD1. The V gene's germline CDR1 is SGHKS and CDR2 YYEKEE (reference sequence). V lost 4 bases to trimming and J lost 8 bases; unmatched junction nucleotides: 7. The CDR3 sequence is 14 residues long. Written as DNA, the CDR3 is TGTGCCAGCAGCGGAGGGACAGGGGGTTACGGCTACACCTTC. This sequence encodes CASSGGTGGYGYTF.

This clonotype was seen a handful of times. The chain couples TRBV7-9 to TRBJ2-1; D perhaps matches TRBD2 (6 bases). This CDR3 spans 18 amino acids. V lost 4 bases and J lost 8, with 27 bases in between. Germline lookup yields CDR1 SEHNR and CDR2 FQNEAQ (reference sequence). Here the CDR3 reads CASSSRVGRGTLWDEQFF. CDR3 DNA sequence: TGTGCCAGCAGCTCCCGAGTGGGGCGGGGCACACTGTGGGATGAGCAGTTCTTC.

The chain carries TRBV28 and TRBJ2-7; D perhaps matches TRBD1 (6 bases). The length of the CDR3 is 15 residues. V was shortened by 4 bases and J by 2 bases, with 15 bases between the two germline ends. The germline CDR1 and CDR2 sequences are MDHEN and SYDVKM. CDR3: CASSSSGARAYEQYF. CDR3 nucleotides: TGTGCCAGCAGTTCCTCAGGGGCTCGGGCCTACGAGCAGTACTTC.

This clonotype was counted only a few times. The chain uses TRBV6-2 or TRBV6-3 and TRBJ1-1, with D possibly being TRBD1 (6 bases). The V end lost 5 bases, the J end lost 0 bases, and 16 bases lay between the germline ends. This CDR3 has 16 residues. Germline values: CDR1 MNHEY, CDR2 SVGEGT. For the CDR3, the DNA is TGTGCCAGCAGTCCGTGGAGGGACAACATGAACACTGAAGCTTTCTTT. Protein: CASSPWRDNMNTEAFF.

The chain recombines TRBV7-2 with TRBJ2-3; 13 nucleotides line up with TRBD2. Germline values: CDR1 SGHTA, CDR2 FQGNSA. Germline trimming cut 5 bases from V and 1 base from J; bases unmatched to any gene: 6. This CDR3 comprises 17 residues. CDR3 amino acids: CASSRTGTSGGTDTQYF. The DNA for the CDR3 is TGTGCCAGCAGCCGCACAGGGACTAGCGGGGGCACAGATACGCAGTATTTT.

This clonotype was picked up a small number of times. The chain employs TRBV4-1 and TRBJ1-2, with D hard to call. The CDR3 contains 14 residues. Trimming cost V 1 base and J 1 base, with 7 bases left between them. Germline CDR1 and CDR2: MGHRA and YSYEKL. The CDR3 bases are TGCGCCAGCAGCCAAGTGGTAGTTAACTATGGCTACACCTTC. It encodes CASSQVVVNYGYTF.